These 3 T cell receptor beta chains were all obtained from the same sample, sequenced in a study of shared clonotypes between healthy human individuals. Here immunoSEQ multiplex PCR was the method, and the copy in TCRdb shows in-frame clones only, minus some. The sample comprises more than 1,200,000 clones, 98% to 99% of which are singletons, and 0.3% to 0.45% rests with the top ten. Sequenced sample: naive CD4+ T cells sorted from blood. Subset noted: CD45RA+ positively selected. Receptors were obtained from a man younger than 40 in good health.

This chain uses TRBV11-3 with TRBJ2-1; D remains ambiguous. V was trimmed by 4 bases and J by 5 bases, leaving 9 bases between them. Germline CDR1 reads SGHNT; CDR2 reads YENEEA. The CDR3 runs to 13 residues. The CDR3 sequence is CASSYPPDNEQFF. The CDR3 DNA follows: TGTGCCAGCAGCTATCCGCCGGACAATGAGCAGTTCTTC.

This chain joins TRBV7-3 and TRBJ2-2; D may correspond to TRBD1 or TRBD2 (5 bases each). Germline V gene lookup returns CDR1 SGHTA and CDR2 FQGTGA. This CDR3 is 15 amino acids long. V lost 3 bases to trimming and J lost 4 bases, with 12 bases between them. The chain's CDR3 is CASSLGPRSTGELFF. The CDR3 bases are TGTGCCAGCAGCTTGGGACCACGTTCCACCGGGGAGCTGTTTTTT.

V usage is TRBV9 and J usage is TRBJ2-1, with 7 bases that match TRBD2. The CDR3 length is 17 residues. The ends lost 0 bases at V and 11 bases at J; junction bases unmatched: 17. Germline CDR1 is SGDLS and CDR2 is YYNGEE. The CDR3 bases are TGTGCCAGCAGCGTAGGAGGGATGTCTAGCGGACGCCAGAAGCAGTTCTTC. Amino acids: CASSVGGMSSGRQKQFF.